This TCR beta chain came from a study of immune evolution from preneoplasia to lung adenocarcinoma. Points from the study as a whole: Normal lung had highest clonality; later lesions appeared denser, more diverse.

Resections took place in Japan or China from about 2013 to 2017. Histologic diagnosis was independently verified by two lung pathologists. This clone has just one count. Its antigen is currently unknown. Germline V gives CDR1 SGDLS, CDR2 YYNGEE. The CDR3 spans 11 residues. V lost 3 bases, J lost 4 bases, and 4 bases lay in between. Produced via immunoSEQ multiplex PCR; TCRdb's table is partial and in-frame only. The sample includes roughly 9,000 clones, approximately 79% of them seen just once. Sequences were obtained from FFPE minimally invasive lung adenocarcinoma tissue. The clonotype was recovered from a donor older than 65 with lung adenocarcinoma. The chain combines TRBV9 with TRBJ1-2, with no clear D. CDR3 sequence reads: CASSAGYGYTF. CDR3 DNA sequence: TGTGCCAGCAGCGCAGGCTATGGCTACACCTTC. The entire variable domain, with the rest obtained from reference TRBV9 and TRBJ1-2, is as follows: DSGVTQTPKHLITATGQRVTLRCSPRSGDLSVYWYQQSLDQGLQFLIQYYNGEERAKGNILERFSAQQFPDLHSELNLSSLELGDSALYFCASSAGYGYTFGSGTRLTVV.